Listed below are T cell receptor beta chains from one sample, sequenced in a study of vaccination effects on CD4 cells after COVID-19. Clones were read by immunoSEQ multiplex PCR, and TCRdb kept only the in-frame ones, dropping some. The top ten clones hold approximately 2.8% of a sample with 50,000 to 75,000 clones, over 60% of them seen once. No antigen has been identified for these receptors. The sequences come from CD4+ T cells from PBMCs cultured without peptide, collected before COVID-19 vaccination. These receptor sequences come from a human donor who received a COVID-19 vaccine. Both conserved end residues are part of each CDR3. The D gene is left open where the match is weak.

TRBV23-1,TRBJ1-2,NA,TGCGCCAGCAGTCAAAAGTCCAGGGAGGGGAGTGGCTACACCTTC,CASSQKSREGSGYTF
TRBV5-5,TRBJ2-3,NA,TGTGCCAGCAGCTTGGTACGGGGAGACACAGATACGCAGTATTTT,CASSLVRGDTDTQYF
TRBV28,TRBJ1-5,NA,TGTGCCAGCAGTTTACAGGGCAGGCCTCAGCCCCAGCATTTT,CASSLQGRPQPQHF
TRBV10-3,TRBJ2-1,NA,TGTGCCATTAGGCCTGACCGAGGGGGCAATGAGCAGTTCTTC,CAIRPDRGGNEQFF
TRBV12-3/TRBV12-4,TRBJ2-3,NA,TGTGCCAGCAGCCCCGTGGTCACAGATACGCAGTATTTT,CASSPVVTDTQYF
TRBV30,TRBJ2-3,TRBD2,TGTGCCTGGAGGGGGCAAGCGGGAACAGATACGCAGTATTTT,CAWRGQAGTDTQYF
TRBV7-8,TRBJ2-1,TRBD2,TGTGCCAGCAGCTTAGGGTGGGTGGGAGCGGGGGGAGGCTACAATGAGCAGTTCTTC,CASSLGWVGAGGGYNEQFF
TRBV7-2,TRBJ2-5,TRBD2,TGTGCCAGCAGCCGCTCGGGGACTAGTGTGGAGACCCAGTACTTC,CASSRSGTSVETQYF
TRBV30,TRBJ1-2,NA,TGTGCCTGGAATGCGAGGAACTATGGCTACACCTTC,CAWNARNYGYTF
TRBV7-2,TRBJ1-2,TRBD1,TGTGCCAGCAGCTTACCAGGGGGCGGTGGCTACACCTTC,CASSLPGGGGYTF
TRBV7-3,TRBJ2-3,TRBD2,TGTGCCAGCAGCTTGACTAGCGGCACAGATACGCAGTATTTT,CASSLTSGTDTQYF
TRBV10-1,TRBJ2-3,TRBD2,TGCGCCAGCAGTCGCGGGGGAAGTGAAGGAGATACGCAGTATTTT,CASSRGGSEGDTQYF
TRBV20-1,TRBJ2-3,NA,TGCAGTGCTAGTCGGGGCCCCATCACAGATACGCAGTATTTT,CSASRGPITDTQYF
TRBV7-3,TRBJ2-1,TRBD1,TGTGCCAGCAGCACGGACAGGGGTTACAATGAGCAGTTCTTC,CASSTDRGYNEQFF
TRBV19,TRBJ1-1,NA,TGTGCCAGTAGTCCCCGACTCGGGGAGAACACTGAAGCTTTCTTT,CASSPRLGENTEAFF